This TCR beta chain came from a study of T cell repertoires in cytomegalovirus infection. Study-wide background: CMV epitopes used comprised recently identified HLA-C-restricted ones and well-studied HLA-B-restricted ones.

Germline V lookup: CDR1 SEHNR, CDR2 FQNEAQ (reference sequence). The CDR3 is made up of 12 amino acids. V lost 1 base and J lost 5, with 6 bases in between. Findings and caveats of the study: Frequencies of public TCR beta families were cumulated, and this identified carriers of CMV plus the relevant HLA.

With respect to this clonotype: The antigen is unknown.

TCRdb reprocessed the reads via MiXCR and lists one record per CDR3 protein. The table includes roughly 800,000 distinct CDR3 sequences, about 29% detected once. The receptor's source is a human donor in good health (CMV status not recorded). Some clones in this sample may be carry-over from other donors' samples. The source material was cultured CD8+ T cells from PBMCs, sampled from culture after CMV antigen stimulation. The chain links TRBV7-9 to TRBJ2-7, with no clear D. The CDR3 is CASSLGRNEQYV. CDR3 bases: TGTGCCAGCAGCTTAGGGAGAAACGAGCAGTACGTC.